The source of this T cell receptor beta chain is a study of T cells in Graves' hyperthyroidism and ophthalmopathy. Many counts were recorded for this clonotype. It was RNA transcripts that yielded the amplified TCR beta CDR3 regions. The HTBI primer set drove a first-round RT-PCR of the TCR CDR3. TCRdb independently ran MiXCR on the multiplex PCR reads; one entry per CDR3 protein. This sample has around 190,000 distinct CDR3 sequences, with 15% to 20% found just once. Patients between 18 and 65 years old had hyperthyroidism, newly diagnosed and lasting under 2 months. The CDR3 is 14 amino acids. Trimming shortened V by 3 bases and J by 6 bases, and 12 bases separated the two germline ends. In germline, CDR1 is DFQATT, CDR2 SNEGSKA (reference sequence).

The sequencing sample was made of blood. The chain has TRBV20-1 and TRBJ1-6, with D possibly TRBD1 on 6 matching bases. The receptor was isolated from a woman aged 45-65 years with Graves' hyperthyroidism. CDR3 protein: CSASGGRGNSPLHF. The CDR3 DNA reads as TGCAGTGCTAGTGGGGGCAGGGGTAATTCACCCCTCCACTTT.